The T cell receptor (beta chain) described here comes from a study of blood T cell repertoires in COVID-19. The wider study: The cDNA or gDNA used as material had been derived from T cells, B-cell-depleted T cells, or PBMCs.

CDR3 length: 15 residues. Germline V gives CDR1 LNHDA, CDR2 SQIVND (reference sequence). V lost 7 bases to trimming and J lost 8 bases; unmatched junction nucleotides: 8. Under the authors' procedure: Reference gene primer amplification yielded estimated nucleated cell counts. Libraries were prepared by immunoSEQ multiplex PCR; TCRdb keeps only in-frame clonotypes and omits some of them. D and trimming were read from the DNA, whereas the V and J calls and clone size are those reported in that table. The table has approximately 190,000 clones, approximately 84% seen once. The sequenced material came from peripheral blood. The receptor was derived from an elderly man with acute or convalescent COVID-19. V and J are TRBV19 and TRBJ1-4; 12 bases agree with TRBD1. The DNA of the CDR3 is TGTGCCAGTAAACTTACCGGGACAGGGGGCGAAAAACTGTTTTTT. Protein sequence: CASKLTGTGGEKLFF.